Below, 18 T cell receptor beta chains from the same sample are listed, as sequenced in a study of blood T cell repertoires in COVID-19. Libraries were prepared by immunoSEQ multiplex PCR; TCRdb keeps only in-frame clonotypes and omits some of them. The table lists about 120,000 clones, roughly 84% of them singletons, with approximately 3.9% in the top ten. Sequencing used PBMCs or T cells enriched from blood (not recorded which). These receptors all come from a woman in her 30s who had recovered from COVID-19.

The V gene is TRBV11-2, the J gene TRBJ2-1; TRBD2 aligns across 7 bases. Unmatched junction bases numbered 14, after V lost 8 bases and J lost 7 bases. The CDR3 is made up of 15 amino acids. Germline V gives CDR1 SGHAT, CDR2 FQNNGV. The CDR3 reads CASSPSGRAGNEQFF. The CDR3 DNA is TGTGCCAGCTCCCCCTCCGGCCGAGCGGGGAATGAGCAGTTCTTC.

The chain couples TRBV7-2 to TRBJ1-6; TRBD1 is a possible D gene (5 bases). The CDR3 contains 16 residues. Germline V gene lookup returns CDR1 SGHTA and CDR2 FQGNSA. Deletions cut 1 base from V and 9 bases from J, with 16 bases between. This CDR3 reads CASSLGHRRGLSPLHF. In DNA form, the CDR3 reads TGTGCCAGCAGCTTAGGACACAGGCGGGGACTTTCACCCCTCCACTTT.

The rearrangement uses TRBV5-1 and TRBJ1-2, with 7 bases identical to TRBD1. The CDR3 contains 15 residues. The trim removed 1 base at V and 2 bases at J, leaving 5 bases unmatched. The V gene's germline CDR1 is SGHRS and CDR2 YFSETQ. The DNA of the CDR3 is TGCGCCAGCAGCTTGTCTCGGGACAGAAACTATGGCTACACCTTC. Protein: CASSLSRDRNYGYTF.

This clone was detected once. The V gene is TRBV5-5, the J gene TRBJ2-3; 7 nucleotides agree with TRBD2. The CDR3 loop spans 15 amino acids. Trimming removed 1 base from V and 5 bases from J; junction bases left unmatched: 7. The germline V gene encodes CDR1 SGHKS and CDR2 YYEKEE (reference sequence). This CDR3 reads CASSLLGEGLDTQYF. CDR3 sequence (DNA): TGTGCCAGCAGCTTGCTTGGGGAGGGCCTAGATACGCAGTATTTT.

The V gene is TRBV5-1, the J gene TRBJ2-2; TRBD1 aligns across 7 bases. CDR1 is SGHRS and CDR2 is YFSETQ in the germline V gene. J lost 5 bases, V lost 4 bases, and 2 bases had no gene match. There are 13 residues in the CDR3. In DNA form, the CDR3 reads TGCGCCAGCAGCACACAGGGGACCGGGGAGCTGTTTTTT. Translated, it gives CASSTQGTGELFF.

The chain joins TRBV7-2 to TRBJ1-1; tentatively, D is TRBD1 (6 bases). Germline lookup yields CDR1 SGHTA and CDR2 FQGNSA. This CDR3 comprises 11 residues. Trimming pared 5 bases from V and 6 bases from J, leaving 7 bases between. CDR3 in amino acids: CASSHRAEAFF. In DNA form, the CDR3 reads TGTGCCAGCAGCCACAGGGCTGAAGCTTTCTTT.

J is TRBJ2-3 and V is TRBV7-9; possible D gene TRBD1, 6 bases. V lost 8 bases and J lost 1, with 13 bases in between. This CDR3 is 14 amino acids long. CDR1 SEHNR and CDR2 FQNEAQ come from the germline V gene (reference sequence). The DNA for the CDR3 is TGTGCCAGCCTCCCACAGGGTCGCACAGATACGCAGTATTTT. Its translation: CASLPQGRTDTQYF.

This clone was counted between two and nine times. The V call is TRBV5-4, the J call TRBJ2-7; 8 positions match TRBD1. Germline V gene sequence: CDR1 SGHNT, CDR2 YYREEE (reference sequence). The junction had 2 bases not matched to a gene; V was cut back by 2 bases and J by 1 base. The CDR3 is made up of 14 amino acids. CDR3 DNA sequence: TGTGCCAGCAGCTTCGACAGGGGATCCTACGAGCAGTACTTC. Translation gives CASSFDRGSYEQYF.

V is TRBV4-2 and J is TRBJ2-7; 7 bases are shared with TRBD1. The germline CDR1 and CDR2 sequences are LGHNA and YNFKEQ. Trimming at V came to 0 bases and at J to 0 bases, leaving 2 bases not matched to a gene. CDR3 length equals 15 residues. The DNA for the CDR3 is TGTGCCAGCAGCCAAGATCAGGGGGACTCCTACGAGCAGTACTTC. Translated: CASSQDQGDSYEQYF.

The CDR3 coding sequence is TGCGCCAGCAGCTTGGTGGTAGCGTTAGATACGCAGTATTTT. Translation gives CASSLVVALDTQYF. J is TRBJ2-3 and V is TRBV5-1, with D possibly TRBD2 on 5 matching bases. The CDR3 spans 14 residues. Trimming cost V 0 bases and J 5 bases, with 10 bases left between them. Germline V gene lookup returns CDR1 SGHRS and CDR2 YFSETQ.

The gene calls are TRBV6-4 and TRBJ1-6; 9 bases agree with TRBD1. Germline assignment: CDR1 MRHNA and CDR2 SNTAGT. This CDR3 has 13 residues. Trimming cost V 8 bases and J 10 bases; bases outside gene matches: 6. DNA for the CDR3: TGTGCCAGCGCCCGGGACAGGGAATCACCCCTCCACTTT. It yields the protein CASARDRESPLHF.

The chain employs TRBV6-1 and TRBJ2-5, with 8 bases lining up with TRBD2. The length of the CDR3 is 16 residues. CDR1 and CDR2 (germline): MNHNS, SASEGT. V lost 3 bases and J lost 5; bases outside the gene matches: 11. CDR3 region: CASSEGTGGPWETQYF. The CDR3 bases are TGTGCCAGCAGTGAGGGGACGGGAGGGCCTTGGGAGACCCAGTACTTC.

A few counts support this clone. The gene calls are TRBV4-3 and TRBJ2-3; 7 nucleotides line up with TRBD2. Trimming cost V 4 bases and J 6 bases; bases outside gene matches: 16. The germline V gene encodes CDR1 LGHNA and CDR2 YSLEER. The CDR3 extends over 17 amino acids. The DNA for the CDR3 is TGCGCCAGCAGCCGTTCCATGGGTAGCGGGCTCGGGGATACGCAGTATTTT. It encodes CASSRSMGSGLGDTQYF.

The CDR3 nucleotides are TGTGCCAGCAGTTTGGGCAGGGGCACTGAAGCTTTCTTT. Translated, it gives CASSLGRGTEAFF. The chain recombines TRBV28 with TRBJ1-1, with D possibly being TRBD1 (6 bases). This CDR3 spans 13 amino acids. V shed 3 bases and J shed 4 bases, with 9 bases lying between them. The germline CDR1 and CDR2 sequences are MDHEN and SYDVKM.

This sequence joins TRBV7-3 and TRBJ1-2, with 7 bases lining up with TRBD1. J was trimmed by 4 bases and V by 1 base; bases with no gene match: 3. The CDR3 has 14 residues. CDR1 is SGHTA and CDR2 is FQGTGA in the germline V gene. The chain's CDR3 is CASSLIRDSYGYTF. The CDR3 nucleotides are TGTGCCAGCAGCTTAATCCGGGACAGCTATGGCTACACCTTC.

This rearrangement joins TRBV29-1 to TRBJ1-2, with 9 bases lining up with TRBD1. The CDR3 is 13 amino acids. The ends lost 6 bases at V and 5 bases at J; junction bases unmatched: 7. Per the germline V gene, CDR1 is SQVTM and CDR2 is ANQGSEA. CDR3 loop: CSVRDRASYGYTF. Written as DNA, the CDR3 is TGCAGCGTCCGGGACAGGGCCTCTTATGGCTACACCTTC.

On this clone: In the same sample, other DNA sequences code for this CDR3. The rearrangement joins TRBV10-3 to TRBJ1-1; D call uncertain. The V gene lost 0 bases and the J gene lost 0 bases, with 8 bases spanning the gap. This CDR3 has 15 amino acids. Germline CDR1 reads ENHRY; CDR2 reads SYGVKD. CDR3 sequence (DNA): TGTGCCATCAGTGAGTCTCAGGACTTGAACACTGAAGCTTTCTTT. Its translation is CAISESQDLNTEAFF.

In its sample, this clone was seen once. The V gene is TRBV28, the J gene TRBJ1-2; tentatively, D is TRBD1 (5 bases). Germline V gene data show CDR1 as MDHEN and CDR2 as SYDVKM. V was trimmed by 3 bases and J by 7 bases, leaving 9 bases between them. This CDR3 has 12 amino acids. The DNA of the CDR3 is TGTGCCAGCAGTTTGGGGGGTCGTGGCTACACCTTC. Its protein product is CASSLGGRGYTF.